This T cell receptor beta chain was recovered during a study of shared clonotypes between healthy human individuals. Background on the study: Donors were a couple of women and a few men aged 18 to 49.

Naive CD45RA+ and memory CD45RA-negative subsets were split from CD4+ cells. As for this clone: Antigen: not known.

Study-level findings and limits: Measured sharing among donors was expected to vary with sequencing depth.

Germline assignment: CDR1 LNHDA and CDR2 SQIVND (reference sequence). The CDR3 length is 15 residues. V lost 3 bases to trimming and J lost 5 bases, with 17 bases between them. The table came from immunoSEQ multiplex PCR; TCRdb's copy has only in-frame clones and leaves some out. The sample lists 1,500,000 or so clones, less than 99% occurring once. The TCR originated in a man aged 25 to 45 in good health. Input material: naive CD4+ T cells sorted from blood. Subset denoted: CD45RA+ positively selected. The chain has TRBV19 and TRBJ2-7; tentative D call: TRBD1 (6 bases). The CDR3 sequence is CASSIGRDTSHEQYF. Written as DNA, the CDR3 is TGTGCCAGTAGTATCGGCCGGGACACATCGCACGAGCAGTACTTC.